A selection of T cell receptor beta chains follows, all from one sample in a study of regulatory T cells in long-lasting Graves disease. TCRdb reanalysed the multiplex PCR reads using MiXCR and keeps one entry per CDR3 protein. Here the sample spans under 300,000 distinct CDR3 sequences, 15% to 20% being singletons. This sample was also put to use in a study of T cells in Graves' hyperthyroidism and ophthalmopathy.

Material: peripheral blood mononuclear cells (PBMCs), obtained at new diagnosis, from a patient treated with antithyroid drugs. The receptors originated from a woman aged 30 to 39 with Graves disease. Both conserved end residues are part of each CDR3. D genes are given only for firm matches. Clone size is not always given. Where it is, it says once, few, many or a class for expanded clones.

v_call: TRBV18; d_call: -; clone_size: many; j_call: TRBJ1-2; cdr3_aa: CASCDGANYGYTF; cdr3_nt: TGTGCCAGCTGTGATGGGGCTAACTATGGCTACACCTTC
v_call: TRBV20-1; d_call: TRBD2; clone_size: many; j_call: TRBJ2-7; cdr3_aa: CSAAGLAGGRVHEQYF; cdr3_nt: TGCAGTGCTGCGGGACTAGCGGGGGGGAGAGTCCACGAGCAGTACTTC
v_call: TRBV27; d_call: -; clone_size: many; j_call: TRBJ2-7; cdr3_aa: CASIGRGGEQYF; cdr3_nt: TGTGCCAGCATAGGACGGGGAGGCGAGCAGTACTTC
v_call: TRBV5-8; d_call: -; clone_size: -; j_call: TRBJ2-5; cdr3_aa: CASSLVGARRQETQYF; cdr3_nt: TGTGCCAGCAGCTTGGTGGGGGCGCGTCGACAAGAGACCCAGTACTTC
v_call: TRBV18; d_call: TRBD1; clone_size: few; j_call: TRBJ2-2; cdr3_aa: CASSPFRQGSIGELFF; cdr3_nt: TGTGCCAGCTCACCGTTTAGACAGGGCTCGATCGGGGAGCTGTTTTTT
v_call: TRBV28; d_call: -; clone_size: -; j_call: TRBJ2-5; cdr3_aa: CASRPLPDSLQETQYF; cdr3_nt: TGTGCCAGCAGACCTCTACCAGACAGCCTACAAGAGACCCAGTACTTC
v_call: TRBV2; d_call: -; clone_size: many; j_call: TRBJ1-5; cdr3_aa: CASGLRGGGRGGNQPQHF; cdr3_nt: TGTGCCAGCGGCCTAAGGGGAGGGGGGCGCGGAGGCAATCAGCCCCAGCATTTT
v_call: TRBV6-1; d_call: -; clone_size: many; j_call: TRBJ1-1; cdr3_aa: CASSVDPRGTEAFF; cdr3_nt: TGTGCCAGCAGTGTAGACCCTCGCGGGACTGAAGCTTTCTTT
v_call: TRBV9; d_call: -; clone_size: few; j_call: TRBJ1-3; cdr3_aa: CASSPRQRPYGNTIYF; cdr3_nt: TGTGCCAGCAGCCCTCGACAGAGACCGTATGGAAACACCATATATTTT
v_call: TRBV29-1; d_call: -; clone_size: -; j_call: TRBJ2-2; cdr3_aa: CSAVGWVGTGELFF; cdr3_nt: TGCAGCGCCGTAGGATGGGTGGGCACCGGGGAGCTGTTTTTT
v_call: TRBV20-1; d_call: -; clone_size: many; j_call: TRBJ2-7; cdr3_aa: CSLLRGYEQYF; cdr3_nt: TGCAGTCTATTGAGGGGCTACGAGCAGTACTTC
v_call: TRBV6-5; d_call: -; clone_size: many; j_call: TRBJ1-1; cdr3_aa: CASSYSGTNTEAFF; cdr3_nt: TGTGCCAGCAGTTACTCGGGAACGAACACTGAAGCTTTCTTT
v_call: TRBV12-3/TRBV12-4; d_call: -; clone_size: many; j_call: TRBJ1-1; cdr3_aa: CASSLPRGTSNVDTEAFF; cdr3_nt: TGTGCCAGCAGTCTACCCCGGGGCACGTCAAACGTAGACACTGAAGCTTTCTTT
v_call: TRBV5-1; d_call: TRBD1; clone_size: -; j_call: TRBJ2-3; cdr3_aa: CASSLDRSRYTDTQYF; cdr3_nt: TGTGCCAGCAGCTTGGACAGGAGCAGATACACAGATACGCAGTATTTT
v_call: TRBV6-1; d_call: TRBD2; clone_size: many; j_call: TRBJ2-3; cdr3_aa: CASGKNQGLALSSTDTQYF; cdr3_nt: TGTGCCAGCGGGAAAAATCAGGGACTAGCGCTATCGAGCACAGATACGCAGTATTTT
v_call: TRBV6-1; d_call: TRBD1; clone_size: -; j_call: TRBJ1-5; cdr3_aa: CASSEQGAGNQPQHF; cdr3_nt: TGTGCCAGCAGTGAGCAGGGGGCCGGCAATCAGCCCCAGCATTTT
v_call: TRBV5-1; d_call: -; clone_size: -; j_call: TRBJ1-1; cdr3_aa: CASSWGGSNEAFF; cdr3_nt: TGCGCCAGCAGCTGGGGGGGCAGTAACGAAGCTTTCTTT
v_call: TRBV18; d_call: -; clone_size: many; j_call: TRBJ1-1; cdr3_aa: CASSTDGRSHTEAFF; cdr3_nt: TGTGCCAGCTCGACGGACGGGCGGTCCCACACTGAAGCTTTCTTT
v_call: TRBV14; d_call: -; clone_size: many; j_call: TRBJ2-5; cdr3_aa: CASSPRSSFATQYF; cdr3_nt: TGTGCCAGCAGCCCCCGCTCCTCCTTTGCGACCCAGTACTTC
v_call: TRBV11-2; d_call: TRBD1; clone_size: many; j_call: TRBJ2-1; cdr3_aa: CASSLPGTGFYNEQFF; cdr3_nt: TGTGCCAGCAGCTTACCCGGGACAGGTTTTTACAATGAGCAGTTCTTC
v_call: TRBV28; d_call: -; clone_size: -; j_call: TRBJ2-3; cdr3_aa: CASSLGLVGDTQYF; cdr3_nt: TGTGCCAGCAGTTTGGGCCTAGTAGGAGATACGCAGTATTTT
v_call: TRBV20-1; d_call: -; clone_size: many; j_call: TRBJ1-4; cdr3_aa: CSARDPAGSNEKLFF; cdr3_nt: TGCAGTGCTAGAGATCCGGCAGGGAGTAATGAAAAACTGTTTTTT
v_call: TRBV5-8; d_call: TRBD2; clone_size: -; j_call: TRBJ2-1; cdr3_aa: CASSIRGRLAGANEQFF; cdr3_nt: TGTGCCAGTAGTATACGGGGGCGCTTAGCGGGGGCCAATGAGCAGTTCTTC
v_call: TRBV6-2/TRBV6-3; d_call: -; clone_size: -; j_call: TRBJ1-1; cdr3_aa: CASQAGSVTEAFF; cdr3_nt: TGTGCCAGCCAAGCAGGGAGTGTAACTGAAGCTTTCTTT
v_call: TRBV6-1; d_call: -; clone_size: many; j_call: TRBJ2-5; cdr3_aa: CASSLRQWGKQETQYF; cdr3_nt: TGTGCCAGCAGTCTCAGGCAGTGGGGGAAACAAGAGACCCAGTACTTC
v_call: TRBV7-9; d_call: -; clone_size: many; j_call: TRBJ2-2; cdr3_aa: CASSPENTGELFF; cdr3_nt: TGTGCCAGCAGCCCGGAGAACACCGGGGAGCTGTTTTTT
v_call: TRBV2; d_call: -; clone_size: many; j_call: TRBJ1-1; cdr3_aa: CATWTENTEAFF; cdr3_nt: TGTGCCACCTGGACGGAGAACACTGAAGCTTTCTTT
v_call: TRBV13; d_call: TRBD1; clone_size: few; j_call: TRBJ1-2; cdr3_aa: CASSGGTGNYGYTF; cdr3_nt: TGTGCCAGCAGCGGAGGGACAGGCAACTATGGCTACACCTTC
v_call: TRBV12-3/TRBV12-4; d_call: TRBD1; clone_size: many; j_call: TRBJ1-5; cdr3_aa: CASRTRGRDQPQHF; cdr3_nt: TGTGCCAGCAGGACTAGGGGGCGGGATCAGCCCCAGCATTTT
v_call: TRBV2; d_call: -; clone_size: many; j_call: TRBJ2-3; cdr3_aa: CASMDHETDTQYF; cdr3_nt: TGTGCCAGCATGGACCACGAGACAGATACGCAGTATTTT
v_call: TRBV5-4; d_call: TRBD1; clone_size: many; j_call: TRBJ1-3; cdr3_aa: CASSLQFQGASGNTIYF; cdr3_nt: TGTGCCAGCAGCTTGCAATTCCAGGGGGCCTCGGGAAACACCATATATTTT
v_call: TRBV12-3/TRBV12-4; d_call: -; clone_size: many; j_call: TRBJ1-6; cdr3_aa: CASSLGEGISPLHF; cdr3_nt: TGTGCCAGCAGTTTAGGGGAAGGTATTTCACCCCTCCACTTT
v_call: TRBV5-6; d_call: -; clone_size: many; j_call: TRBJ1-1; cdr3_aa: CASSQLETSDTEAFF; cdr3_nt: TGTGCCAGCAGCCAACTCGAGACCTCGGACACTGAAGCTTTCTTT
v_call: TRBV27; d_call: -; clone_size: -; j_call: TRBJ1-1; cdr3_aa: CASSFVAGGRNTEAFF; cdr3_nt: TGTGCCAGCAGTTTCGTAGCGGGGGGGCGGAACACTGAAGCTTTCTTT
v_call: TRBV6-5; d_call: -; clone_size: many; j_call: TRBJ1-1; cdr3_aa: CASSFLPGSPISEAFF; cdr3_nt: TGTGCCAGCAGTTTCCTGCCAGGGTCCCCGATCTCTGAAGCTTTCTTT
v_call: TRBV6-1; d_call: -; clone_size: many; j_call: TRBJ2-5; cdr3_aa: CASSLTPFQETQYF; cdr3_nt: TGTGCCAGCAGCTTGACACCTTTTCAAGAGACCCAGTACTTC
v_call: TRBV29-1; d_call: TRBD2; clone_size: few; j_call: TRBJ2-5; cdr3_aa: CSVAGTSGVETQYF; cdr3_nt: TGCAGCGTTGCGGGAACTAGCGGGGTAGAGACCCAGTACTTC
v_call: TRBV20-1; d_call: -; clone_size: many; j_call: TRBJ1-2; cdr3_aa: CSARDTGTPDNYGYTF; cdr3_nt: TGCAGTGCTAGAGATACGGGTACCCCGGATAACTATGGCTACACCTTC
v_call: TRBV10-3; d_call: -; clone_size: few; j_call: TRBJ2-1; cdr3_aa: CAISEEGTYNEQFF; cdr3_nt: TGTGCCATCAGTGAGGAGGGAACCTACAATGAGCAGTTCTTC
v_call: TRBV7-2; d_call: TRBD1; clone_size: many; j_call: TRBJ1-2; cdr3_aa: CASSRGQGAGGHGYTF; cdr3_nt: TGTGCCAGCAGCCGGGGACAGGGGGCGGGAGGGCATGGCTACACCTTC
v_call: TRBV19; d_call: -; clone_size: few; j_call: TRBJ2-7; cdr3_aa: CAGSIGRGIYEQYF; cdr3_nt: TGTGCCGGTAGTATAGGAAGGGGAATCTACGAGCAGTACTTC
v_call: TRBV7-9; d_call: TRBD1; clone_size: -; j_call: TRBJ2-7; cdr3_aa: CASSSSGQGSRSLEQYF; cdr3_nt: TGTGCCAGCAGCTCATCGGGACAGGGGAGTAGAAGCCTCGAGCAGTACTTC
v_call: TRBV7-3; d_call: -; clone_size: -; j_call: TRBJ1-1; cdr3_aa: CASSTGLPDSEAFF; cdr3_nt: TGTGCCAGCAGCACAGGACTGCCCGACTCGGAAGCTTTCTTT
v_call: TRBV7-2; d_call: TRBD2; clone_size: -; j_call: TRBJ2-1; cdr3_aa: CASSLGGGGPERNEQFF; cdr3_nt: TGTGCCAGCAGCTTAGGCGGCGGGGGGCCCGAGAGGAATGAGCAGTTCTTC
v_call: TRBV6-1; d_call: -; clone_size: many; j_call: TRBJ1-2; cdr3_aa: CASSEARANYGYTF; cdr3_nt: TGTGCCAGCAGTGAAGCGCGAGCTAACTATGGCTACACCTTC
v_call: TRBV5-1; d_call: -; clone_size: many; j_call: TRBJ2-6; cdr3_aa: CASSRQRGGANVLTF; cdr3_nt: TGCGCCAGCAGCCGTCAAAGGGGTGGGGCCAACGTCCTGACTTTC
v_call: TRBV5-1; d_call: TRBD2; clone_size: few; j_call: TRBJ2-7; cdr3_aa: CASSRLAGNSYEQYF; cdr3_nt: TGCGCCAGCAGCCGACTAGCGGGAAACTCCTACGAGCAGTACTTC
v_call: TRBV27; d_call: -; clone_size: many; j_call: TRBJ2-5; cdr3_aa: CASSLLSSSEETQYF; cdr3_nt: TGTGCCAGCAGTTTATTATCGTCGTCGGAAGAGACCCAGTACTTC
v_call: TRBV5-6; d_call: -; clone_size: many; j_call: TRBJ2-7; cdr3_aa: CASRRSGPGEQYF; cdr3_nt: TGTGCCAGCCGCCGGTCAGGGCCTGGCGAGCAGTACTTC
v_call: TRBV5-1; d_call: -; clone_size: many; j_call: TRBJ1-3; cdr3_aa: CASSLFPAGNTIYF; cdr3_nt: TGCGCCAGCAGCTTGTTCCCAGCTGGAAACACCATATATTTT
v_call: TRBV19; d_call: -; clone_size: many; j_call: TRBJ1-1; cdr3_aa: CASSIDGENTEAFF; cdr3_nt: TGTGCCAGTAGTATAGACGGGGAGAACACTGAAGCTTTCTTT
v_call: TRBV5-1; d_call: TRBD1; clone_size: -; j_call: TRBJ1-1; cdr3_aa: CASSFVDRGRTEAFF; cdr3_nt: TGCGCCAGCAGCTTTGTGGACAGGGGGCGGACTGAAGCTTTCTTT
v_call: TRBV27; d_call: TRBD1; clone_size: many; j_call: TRBJ1-2; cdr3_aa: CASSPSRGRGDGYTF; cdr3_nt: TGTGCCAGCAGTCCATCTCGCGGCAGGGGGGATGGCTACACCTTC
v_call: TRBV11-2; d_call: TRBD1; clone_size: many; j_call: TRBJ1-2; cdr3_aa: CASSPGQGISYGYTF; cdr3_nt: TGTGCCAGCAGCCCCGGACAGGGAATTAGCTATGGCTACACCTTC